One and the same sample provided the 14 T cell receptor beta chains below, sequenced in a study of blood T cell repertoires in COVID-19. TCRdb keeps only in-frame clones here, not all; method: immunoSEQ multiplex PCR. The repertoire includes about 270,000 clones, 70% to 90% of them detected once, and 0.75% to 1% sits in the top ten. The sequenced material came from PBMCs or T cells enriched from blood (not recorded which). Receptors were obtained from a woman aged 25 to 45 who had recovered from COVID-19.

The chain combines TRBV19 with TRBJ2-5; D gene uncertain. Germline V lookup: CDR1 LNHDA, CDR2 SQIVND (reference sequence). CDR3 length equals 14 residues. With 10 bases removed from V and 4 bases from J, the gap between germline ends came to 19 bases. CDR3 nucleotides: TGTGCCACCAAGACCAGCCCCCAGCGAGAGACCCAGTACTTC. Translated, it gives CATKTSPQRETQYF.

About this clone itself: The sample holds other DNA sequences that translate to the same CDR3. The chain has TRBV18 and TRBJ1-1; tentatively, D is TRBD1 (5 bases). The CDR3 is 13 amino acids. CDR1 KGHSH and CDR2 LQKENI come from the germline V gene. Between the trimmed V and J ends, which lost 3 bases and 4 bases, there was a span of 9 bases. This CDR3 reads CASSPTGVTEAFF. The CDR3 region has the DNA TGTGCCAGCTCACCGACGGGGGTCACTGAAGCTTTCTTT.

The chain combines TRBV27 with TRBJ1-6, with 7 nucleotides matching TRBD1. V dropped 6 bases and J dropped 5; count of bases not matched to a gene: 16. The V gene's germline CDR1 is MNHEY and CDR2 SMNVEV (reference sequence). CDR3 length equals 18 residues. CDR3 residues: CASSTQGNRPGNNSPLHF. Here the CDR3 DNA reads TGTGCCAGCAGCACACAGGGGAACAGACCCGGGAATAATTCACCCCTCCACTTT.

The V call is TRBV7-2, the J call TRBJ2-7; TRBD1 aligns across 8 bases. With V trimmed by 3 bases and J by 5 bases, 12 bases remained unmatched. Germline CDR1 reads SGHTA; CDR2 reads FQGNSA. CDR3 length: 16 amino acids. CDR3 in amino acids: CASSFRQGALFHEQYF. The CDR3 nucleotides read TGTGCCAGCAGCTTTCGGCAGGGGGCACTTTTCCACGAGCAGTACTTC.

The gene calls are TRBV19 and TRBJ1-6; TRBD1 is a possible D gene (6 bases). Germline V lookup: CDR1 LNHDA, CDR2 SQIVND (reference sequence). V shed 9 bases and J shed 0 bases, with 12 bases lying between them. The CDR3 spans 15 residues. The CDR3 bases are TGTGCCAGCTCCGACAGGAGCTCCTATAATTCACCCCTCCACTTT. It translates to CASSDRSSYNSPLHF.

The chain is built from TRBV11-3 and TRBJ2-7; no clear D gene. The CDR3 consists of 14 residues. V was shortened by 3 bases and J by 1 base, with 10 bases between the two germline ends. Germline values: CDR1 SGHNT, CDR2 YENEEA. The CDR3 sequence is CASSFDGSSYEQYF. The DNA for the CDR3 is TGTGCCAGCAGCTTCGACGGGTCTTCCTACGAGCAGTACTTC.

The J gene is TRBJ1-4, the V gene TRBV7-3; D gene uncertain. The CDR3 sequence is 15 residues long. CDR1 SGHTA and CDR2 FQGTGA come from the germline V gene. V shed 0 bases and J shed 3 bases, with 8 bases lying between them. Written as DNA, the CDR3 is TGTGCCAGCAGCTTAACAGGCGGGTCTAATGAAAAACTGTTTTTT. Its protein product is CASSLTGGSNEKLFF.

The V gene is TRBV4-3, the J gene TRBJ1-4, with D maybe TRBD1 (5 bases). This CDR3 region has 16 residues. Germline V gene lookup returns CDR1 LGHNA and CDR2 YSLEER. V dropped 4 bases and J dropped 8 bases, with 20 bases sitting between them. The CDR3 region is CASSRRQVRSGEKLFF. The CDR3 coding sequence is TGCGCCAGCAGCCGCCGTCAGGTCCGATCAGGGGAAAAACTGTTTTTT.

V and J are TRBV7-3 and TRBJ2-1, with a possible D match to TRBD2 (6 bases). CDR1 is SGHTA and CDR2 is FQGTGA in the germline V gene. This CDR3 is built from 12 residues. The germline V and J ends were trimmed by 3 bases and 6 bases, with 6 bases remaining between them. The CDR3 region has the DNA TGTGCCAGCAGCTTGGAGGGCAATGAGCAGTTCTTC. This translates into CASSLEGNEQFF.

The V and J genes are TRBV7-6 and TRBJ1-6, with 7 positions matching TRBD1. Germline CDR1 is SGHVS and CDR2 is FNYEAQ. CDR3 size: 16 residues. J gave up 6 bases and V 4 bases, and 9 bases lay outside the gene matches. The CDR3 protein is CASSSQHAGGNSPLHF. CDR3 bases: TGTGCCAGCAGCTCTCAGCATGCAGGGGGTAATTCACCCCTCCACTTT.

V is TRBV5-8 and J is TRBJ1-1; possibly TRBD1 for D (6 bases). The CDR3 covers 18 residues. Germline assignment: CDR1 SGHTS and CDR2 YDEGEE. The ends were cut back, 0 bases at V and 3 bases at J, with 21 bases in the middle. CDR3 in DNA: TGTGCCAGCAGCTTGGGAACATTAAGGACAGAAACCCACACTGAAGCTTTCTTT. Protein sequence: CASSLGTLRTETHTEAFF. The whole variable domain, filled in from reference TRBV5-8 and TRBJ1-1, reads EAGVTQSPTHLIKTRGQQATLRCSPISGHTSVYWYQQALGLGLQFLLWYDEGEERNRGNFPPRFSGRQFPNYSSELNVNALELEDSALYLCASSLGTLRTETHTEAFFGQGTRLTVV.

The rearrangement links TRBV7-3 to TRBJ1-1, with D tentatively TRBD1 (5 bases). In germline, CDR1 is SGHTA, CDR2 FQGTGA. V lost 0 bases and J 10 bases, leaving 15 bases between the germline ends. The CDR3 consists of 14 residues. CDR3 region: CASSLTGGGSGAFF. In nucleotides, the CDR3 is TGTGCCAGCAGCTTAACCGGTGGGGGGTCAGGAGCTTTCTTT.

To note about this clone: A read error may account for a junction end that differs from germline. J is TRBJ1-5 and V is TRBV14; D is unresolved. This CDR3 is built from 13 residues. The germline V gene encodes CDR1 SGHDN and CDR2 FVKESK. CDR3 sequence: CASSQDSSQPQHF. The DNA for the CDR3 is TGTGCCAGCAGCCAAGATAGCAGTCAGCCCCAGCATTTT.

J is TRBJ2-2 and V is TRBV3-1 (or the pseudogene TRBV3-2), with D possibly TRBD1 on 6 matching bases. V was cut by 6 bases and J by 6 bases, with 8 bases left in between. CDR1 LGHDT and CDR2 YNNKEL come from the germline V gene (reference sequence). The CDR3 sequence is 12 residues long. The chain's CDR3 is CASRDSSGELFF. The CDR3 bases are TGTGCCAGCAGGGACAGCTCCGGGGAGCTGTTTTTT.